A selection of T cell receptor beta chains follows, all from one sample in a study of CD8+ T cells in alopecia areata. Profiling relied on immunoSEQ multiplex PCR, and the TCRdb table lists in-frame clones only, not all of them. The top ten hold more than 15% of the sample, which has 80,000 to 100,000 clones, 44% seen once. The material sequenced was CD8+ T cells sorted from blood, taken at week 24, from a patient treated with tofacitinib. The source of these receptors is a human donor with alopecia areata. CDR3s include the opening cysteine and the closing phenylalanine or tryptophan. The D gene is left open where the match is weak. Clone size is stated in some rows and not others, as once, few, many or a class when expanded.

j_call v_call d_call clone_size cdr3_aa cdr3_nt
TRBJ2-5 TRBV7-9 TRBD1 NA CASSLADRGQTQYF TGTGCCAGCAGCTTAGCAGACAGGGGGCAGACCCAGTACTTC
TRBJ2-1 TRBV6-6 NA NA CASSNRDQAYNEQFF TGTGCCAGCTCGAATCGGGACCAAGCTTACAATGAGCAGTTCTTC
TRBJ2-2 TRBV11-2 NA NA CASSRTGLDTGELFF TGTGCCAGCAGCAGAACGGGACTGGACACCGGGGAGCTGTTTTTT
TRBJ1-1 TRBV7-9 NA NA CASSVGGTEAFF TGTGCCAGCAGCGTCGGGGGGACTGAAGCTTTCTTT
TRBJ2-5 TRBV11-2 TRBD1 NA CASSVIGTGEETQYF TGTGCCAGCAGCGTAATCGGGACAGGGGAAGAGACCCAGTACTTC
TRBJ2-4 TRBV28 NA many CASSLWVEAKNIQYF TGTGCCAGCAGTTTATGGGTAGAAGCCAAAAACATTCAGTACTTC
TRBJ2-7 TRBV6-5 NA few CASSSRGDEQYF TGTGCCAGCAGTTCCAGGGGAGACGAGCAGTACTTC
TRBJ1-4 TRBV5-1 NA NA CASKEPNEKLFF TGCGCCAGCAAAGAGCCTAATGAAAAACTGTTTTTT
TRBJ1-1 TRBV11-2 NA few CASSPWPEAFF TGTGCCAGCAGCCCCTGGCCCGAAGCTTTCTTT
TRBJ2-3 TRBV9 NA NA CASSPPPGTDTQYF TGTGCCAGCAGCCCCCCGCCAGGCACAGATACGCAGTATTTT
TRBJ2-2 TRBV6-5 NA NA CASTNTGELFF TGTGCCAGCACCAACACCGGGGAGCTGTTTTTT
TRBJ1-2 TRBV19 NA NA CASSIRTQNYGYTF TGTGCCAGTAGTATAAGGACGCAGAACTATGGCTACACCTTC
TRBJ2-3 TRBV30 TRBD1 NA CAWSVRGQDADTQYF TGTGCCTGGAGTGTACGAGGACAGGACGCAGATACGCAGTATTTT
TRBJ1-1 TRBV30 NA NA CAWSEGSPGKTEAFF TGTGCCTGGAGTGAGGGGTCGCCAGGGAAAACTGAAGCTTTCTTT
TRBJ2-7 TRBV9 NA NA CASSVGQISYEQYF TGTGCCAGCAGCGTAGGACAGATCTCCTACGAGCAGTACTTC
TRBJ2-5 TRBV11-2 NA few CASSLDFDYVQTQYF TGTGCCAGCAGCTTAGATTTTGACTATGTGCAGACCCAGTACTTC